This T cell receptor (beta chain) was sequenced in a study of identical twins. The study's findings and limits: Invariant T cells like MAIT and iNKT could partly confound the zero-insertion analyses.

This clonotype was observed a few times. Its cognate antigen is unknown. V was clipped by 5 bases and J by 11 bases, with 12 bases between them. The CDR3 contains 11 residues. One entry per CDR3 protein, called by TCRdb with MiXCR from the 5' RACE reads. The data show about 470,000 distinct CDR3 sequences, with approximately 25% seen just once and about 2.7% held by the top ten. The data also belong to a second study, concerning T cells expressing NK-cell markers. Turning to that study: The authors applied an anti-gamma-delta TCR antibody in several experiments, and it restricted sorting to alpha-beta TCR T cells. In a handful of donors, dominant NKG2C+ clonotypes were roughly 1.0-8% of CD8+ T cells.

The sequence derives from a young woman in good health. What was sequenced was CD4+ T cells sorted from blood. V gene TRBV12-3 or TRBV12-4 combines with J gene TRBJ1-1, with D possibly TRBD1 on 6 matching bases. CDR3 DNA: TGTGCCAGCAGTCCGGACAGTCAGGCTTTCTTT. This gives the protein CASSPDSQAFF.